Detailed here is one T cell receptor (beta chain). Its cognate antigen is unknown. Produced via immunoSEQ multiplex PCR; TCRdb's table is partial and in-frame only. Found here are roughly 100,000 clones, around 90% of them singletons; the top ten hold about 1.1%. Deletions cut 0 bases from V and 10 bases from J, with 15 bases between. The CDR3 loop spans 14 amino acids. In germline, CDR1 is MGHRA, CDR2 YSYEKL. The data originate from a study of siplizumab effects on memory and regulatory T cells. General observations from the study: Alloreactive sequences traceable to unstimulated CD4+ memory cells were significantly reduced by siplizumab.

The genes are TRBV4-1 and TRBJ1-2; D gene unclear. Sequencing was done on a sample of CD4+ T cells sorted from blood. This receptor was taken from a human donor in good health. This chain's CDR3 is CASSQDGRGSAYTF. The CDR3 coding sequence is TGCGCCAGCAGCCAAGATGGGAGAGGTAGTGCCTACACCTTC.